The 16 T cell receptor beta chains below come from one sample, sequenced in a study of cytomegalovirus exposure and HLA in healthy donors. The PCR made use of 60 Vbeta and 13 Jbeta primers. The table came from immunoSEQ multiplex PCR; TCRdb's copy has only in-frame clones and leaves some out. Among some 190,000 clones, approximately 80% were seen once, and the ten largest hold 1.4%. Source material: PBMCs. Receptors originate from a girl between 10 and 17 years old in good health and CMV-seropositive.

The V and J genes are TRBV19 and TRBJ2-3, with D hard to call. Trimming left V 5 bases short and J 0 bases short, with 3 bases between. There are 12 residues in the CDR3. Germline CDR1 and CDR2: LNHDA and SQIVND (reference sequence). CDR3 sequence reads: CASSLSTDTQYF. For the CDR3, the DNA is TGTGCCAGTAGTCTCAGCACAGATACGCAGTATTTT.

The rearrangement joins TRBV27 to TRBJ2-7; 10 bases are a match to TRBD2. Germline CDR1 reads MNHEY; CDR2 reads SMNVEV (reference sequence). V was clipped by 0 bases and J by 4 bases; unmatched bases: 6. The CDR3 has 16 amino acids. Here the CDR3 DNA reads TGTGCCAGCAGTTTATCGGCTAGCGGGAGCTCGTACGAGCAGTACTTC. It yields the protein CASSLSASGSSYEQYF.

CDR3 in amino acids: CSVGGLQETQYF. CDR3 nucleotide sequence: TGCAGCGTTGGGGGACTCCAAGAGACCCAGTACTTC. The rearrangement uses TRBV29-1 and TRBJ2-5, with D perhaps matching TRBD2 (6 bases). This CDR3 is built from 12 residues. V dropped 4 bases and J dropped 1 base, with 7 bases sitting between them. From germline, CDR1 is SQVTM and CDR2 ANQGSEA.

The table lists this clone with a count of one. The same CDR3 also results from other DNA sequences found in this sample. The chain employs TRBV5-1 and TRBJ2-7, with a weak D call TRBD2 (6 bases). CDR3 size: 13 residues. The V and J ends lost 3 bases and 1 base respectively, with 8 bases between them. The germline gives CDR1 SGHRS, CDR2 YFSETQ. The DNA for the CDR3 is TGCGCCAGCAGCTCGAGCGGGTCCTACGAGCAGTACTTC. Protein: CASSSSGSYEQYF.

The chain carries TRBV28 and TRBJ2-2, with 8 positions matching TRBD2. Germline lookup yields CDR1 MDHEN and CDR2 SYDVKM. V gave up 1 base and J gave up 6 bases; unmatched junction bases: 4. The CDR3 extends over 15 amino acids. The CDR3 DNA reads TGTGCCAGCAGTTTATTTCGGGAGGGGGCCGGGGAGCTGTTTTTT. Its protein product is CASSLFREGAGELFF.

The CDR3 bases are TGCAGCGTTGAAGATCTCAGGGGACCAGCGGGAGGAAGAGAGACCCAGTACTTC. Protein: CSVEDLRGPAGGRETQYF. The chain combines TRBV29-1 with TRBJ2-5; 9 bases match TRBD2. V was pared by 0 bases and J by 4 bases, with 15 bases of the junction left unmatched. There are 18 residues in the CDR3. CDR1 is SQVTM, CDR2 ANQGSEA, per germline.

This clone was found a few times. This chain's CDR3 is CASSWGRARGYTF. CDR3 bases: TGCGCCAGCAGCTGGGGCAGGGCTCGTGGCTACACCTTC. The chain links TRBV5-1 to TRBJ1-2; D may be TRBD1 (5 bases). Per germline, CDR1 SGHRS and CDR2 YFSETQ. This CDR3 is 13 amino acids long. V lost 3 bases to trimming and J lost 7 bases, with 13 bases between them.

The chain has TRBV6-5 and TRBJ1-1, with TRBD1 matching 10 bases. The CDR3 contains 13 residues. The trim removed 11 bases at V and 5 bases at J, leaving 8 bases unmatched. The germline gives CDR1 MNHEY, CDR2 SVGAGI. CDR3 amino acids: CACDRGPGTEAFF. CDR3 bases: TGTGCCTGTGACAGGGGGCCGGGGACTGAAGCTTTCTTT.

The rearrangement links TRBV4-1 to TRBJ1-3; D is unclear. The CDR3 totals 17 residues. Germline V gene lookup returns CDR1 MGHRA and CDR2 YSYEKL. Trimming pared 1 base from V and 0 bases from J, leaving 13 bases between. CDR3 nucleotides: TGCGCCAGCAGCCAAGTTGCTTTCGAGTTCTCTGGAAACACCATATATTTT. Amino acid sequence: CASSQVAFEFSGNTIYF.

The V and J genes are TRBV29-1 and TRBJ2-1; 10 nucleotides match TRBD2. The V and J ends lost 1 base and 10 bases, in that order; junction bases with no gene match: 10. This CDR3 has 15 amino acids. CDR1 SQVTM and CDR2 ANQGSEA come from the germline V gene. The CDR3 spells CSVEAGLAAYPEQFF. CDR3 bases: TGCAGCGTTGAAGCCGGACTAGCGGCCTACCCCGAGCAGTTCTTC.

The chain carries TRBV6-5 and TRBJ2-1; 9 positions agree with TRBD2. V was clipped by 1 base and J by 5 bases; unmatched bases: 6. Germline CDR1 and CDR2: MNHEY and SVGAGI. This CDR3 is 16 amino acids long. DNA for the CDR3: TGTGCCAGCAGTTACTGGATAGCGGGAGAAAACAATGAGCAGTTCTTC. Its protein product is CASSYWIAGENNEQFF.

The J gene is TRBJ2-4, the V gene TRBV18, with TRBD2 matching 14 bases. This CDR3 contains 16 residues. The germline gives CDR1 KGHSH, CDR2 LQKENI. J gave up 7 bases and V 2 bases, and 4 bases lay outside the gene matches. The CDR3 region is CASSPGTSGSLNIQYF. In DNA form, the CDR3 reads TGTGCCAGCTCACCAGGGACTAGCGGGAGTTTGAACATTCAGTACTTC.

This chain uses TRBV20-1 with TRBJ2-7; D possibly corresponds to TRBD2 (5 bases). The CDR3 sequence is 11 residues long. CDR1 is DFQATT, CDR2 SNEGSKA, per germline (reference sequence). The ends were cut back, 1 base at V and 5 bases at J, with 6 bases in the middle. CDR3: CSARGGHEQYF. The CDR3 DNA reads TGCAGTGCTAGAGGCGGGCACGAGCAGTACTTC.

The sample holds one count of this clone. The V gene is TRBV4-3, the J gene TRBJ2-5; TRBD2 matches 13 bases. Germline CDR1 and CDR2: LGHNA and YSLEER. The CDR3 extends over 18 amino acids. Trimming cost V 4 bases and J 5 bases; bases outside gene matches: 13. CDR3 coding DNA: TGCGCCAGCAGCCCCTACGGGACTAGCGGGACGCAGGGGGAGACCCAGTACTTC. Protein product: CASSPYGTSGTQGETQYF.

This clone appeared a single time. This chain joins TRBV2 and TRBJ2-4, with 11 nucleotides matching TRBD2. V shed 6 bases and J 6 bases; nucleotides not matched to a gene: 7. This CDR3 comprises 15 residues. The germline V gene encodes CDR1 SNHLY and CDR2 FYNNEI. CDR3 DNA: TGTGCCAGCAGCGGACTAGCGGGTTCTGGAAACATTCAGTACTTC. Amino acids: CASSGLAGSGNIQYF.

V gene TRBV13 combines with J gene TRBJ2-3; D is perhaps TRBD1 (6 bases). Trimming shortened V by 3 bases and J by 2 bases, and 12 bases separated the two germline ends. The CDR3 is made up of 15 amino acids. Per germline, CDR1 PRHDT and CDR2 FYEKMQ (reference sequence). Here the CDR3 reads CASSFWGHNTDTQYF. The DNA for the CDR3 is TGTGCCAGCAGCTTCTGGGGGCATAACACAGATACGCAGTATTTT. Combining the CDR3 with reference TRBV13 and TRBJ2-3 gives the whole variable domain AAGVIQSPRHLIKEKRETATLKCYPIPRHDTVYWYQQGPGQDPQFLISFYEKMQSDKGSIPDRFSAQQFSDYHSELNMSSLELGDSALYFCASSFWGHNTDTQYFGPGTRLTVL.